The entry that follows covers one T cell receptor beta chain sequence. The sample comes from a study of blood T cell repertoires in COVID-19. Sequencing used immunoSEQ multiplex PCR; TCRdb keeps in-frame clones, though not all of them. The sample lists roughly 460,000 clones, roughly 90% occurring once. Sequencing input: peripheral blood. The TCR was taken from a man aged 18 to 35 with COVID-19, enrolled during active disease.

CDR3 loop: CASSLEVGVGETQYF. The CDR3 nucleotides are TGTGCCAGCAGCTTAGAAGTGGGAGTGGGTGAGACCCAGTACTTC. The chain couples TRBV7-8 to TRBJ2-5, with D tentatively TRBD2 (5 bases). CDR1 is SGHVS, CDR2 FQNEAQ, per germline. CDR3 length equals 15 residues. Trimming removed 1 base from V and 5 bases from J, with 14 bases in between.